These 30 T cell receptor beta chains came from one sample sequenced in a study of blood T cell repertoires in COVID-19. The method was immunoSEQ multiplex PCR; TCRdb's version includes in-frame clones alone and lacks a portion of them. The sample has over 250,000 clones, around nine tenths seen once; the top ten hold over 7.5%. The sample consisted of peripheral blood. Source of these receptors: a middle-aged man who had recovered from COVID-19.

CDR3 sequence: CASSLGPPGLADENEQFF. CDR3 DNA sequence: TGTGCCAGCAGCTTAGGTCCCCCGGGACTAGCTGATGAAAATGAGCAGTTCTTC. The rearrangement joins TRBV7-2 to TRBJ2-1; 9 bases are a match to TRBD2. The CDR3 is made up of 18 amino acids. The germline gives CDR1 SGHTA, CDR2 FQGNSA. J was trimmed by 7 bases and V by 1 base; bases with no gene match: 14.

This sequence joins TRBV18 and TRBJ2-7; TRBD2 matches 8 bases. The trim removed 6 bases at V and 5 bases at J, leaving 6 bases unmatched. From germline, CDR1 is KGHSH and CDR2 LQKENI. The CDR3 loop spans 13 amino acids. The CDR3 protein is CASSPGGYHEQYF. CDR3 coding DNA: TGTGCCAGCTCCCCGGGGGGGTATCACGAGCAGTACTTC.

The table lists this clone with a few counts. The rearrangement links TRBV6-2 or TRBV6-3 to TRBJ2-1; no firm D call. The germline gives CDR1 MNHEY, CDR2 SVGEGT. This CDR3 has 12 amino acids. The V and J ends lost 0 bases and 7 bases respectively, with 4 bases between them. CDR3 coding DNA: TGTGCCAGCAGTTACTCGCGGAATGAGCAGTTCTTC. Amino acid sequence: CASSYSRNEQFF.

This chain joins TRBV2 and TRBJ1-5; tentative D call: TRBD1 (5 bases). This CDR3 has 17 amino acids. Germline loops: CDR1 SNHLY, CDR2 FYNNEI. The ends were cut back, 4 bases at V and 1 base at J, with 17 bases in the middle. DNA for the CDR3: TGTGCCAGCAGTGGCCTGGGCCAGGGTATGAGCAATCAGCCCCAGCATTTT. This gives the protein CASSGLGQGMSNQPQHF.

This clone appeared a few times. The V and J genes are TRBV27 and TRBJ1-5; the D gene is possibly TRBD1 (6 bases). The CDR3 consists of 15 residues. Trimming shortened V by 6 bases and J by 6 bases, and 18 bases separated the two germline ends. Germline V gene sequence: CDR1 MNHEY, CDR2 SMNVEV (reference sequence). The CDR3 coding sequence is TGTGCCAGCAGCAAGGACAGTCATGCAAGTCAGCCCCAGCATTTT. Translation gives CASSKDSHASQPQHF.

This clone was seen just once. The V call is TRBV19, the J call TRBJ2-7; D unresolved. Trimming cost V 1 base and J 2 bases, with 9 bases left between them. This CDR3 is built from 14 residues. Germline V lookup: CDR1 LNHDA, CDR2 SQIVND (reference sequence). The CDR3 reads CASSIAGRTYEQYF. The DNA of the CDR3 is TGTGCCAGTAGTATAGCCGGTAGAACCTACGAGCAGTACTTC.

This chain connects TRBV6-6 to TRBJ1-2, with TRBD1 identical over 7 bases. Germline assignment: CDR1 MNHNY and CDR2 SVGAGI (reference sequence). The CDR3 is 14 residues long. After removal of 4 bases from V and 4 bases from J, the junction contained 6 bases not matched to a gene. Written as DNA, the CDR3 is TGTGCCAGCAGTTCTACAGGGGTGGGCTATGGCTACACCTTC. This codes for CASSSTGVGYGYTF.

V is TRBV25-1 and J is TRBJ1-5, with D maybe TRBD1 (5 bases). CDR1 and CDR2 (germline): MGHDK, SYGVNS. This CDR3 spans 18 amino acids. V was pared by 2 bases and J by 0 bases, with 17 bases between. The CDR3 DNA is TGTGCCAGCAGTGAAGGGGCGGCTTATCAACTTAGCAATCAGCCCCAGCATTTT. Translating gives CASSEGAAYQLSNQPQHF.

This clone was detected ten times or more. The genes are TRBV6-2 or TRBV6-3 and TRBJ2-3, with a possible D match to TRBD2 (6 bases). V lost 3 bases and J lost 4, with 14 bases in between. CDR1 and CDR2 from the germline V gene are MNHEY and SVGEGT. The CDR3 loop spans 15 amino acids. CDR3 DNA: TGTGCCAGCAGTTATACCGGGAGTTGGTCAGATACGCAGTATTTT. This encodes CASSYTGSWSDTQYF.

The V gene is TRBV5-1, the J gene TRBJ2-2, with no clear D. Germline loops: CDR1 SGHRS, CDR2 YFSETQ. V was shortened by 2 bases and J by 3 bases, with 11 bases between the two germline ends. This CDR3 region has 15 residues. The DNA of the CDR3 is TGCGCCAGCAGCTTTAGTCGGAGTTACACCGGGGAGCTGTTTTTT. Amino acid sequence: CASSFSRSYTGELFF. Complete variable domain (other parts from reference TRBV5-1 and TRBJ2-2): KAGVTQTPRYLIKTRGQQVTLSCSPISGHRSVSWYQQTPGQGLQFLFEYFSETQRNKGNFPGRFSGRQFSNSRSEMNVSTLELGDSALYLCASSFSRSYTGELFFGEGSRLTVL.

The genes are TRBV19 and TRBJ2-7, with TRBD2 as a possible D gene (7 bases). The germline CDR1 and CDR2 sequences are LNHDA and SQIVND (reference sequence). V was trimmed by 7 bases and J by 7 bases, leaving 23 bases between them. The length of the CDR3 is 15 residues. This chain's CDR3 is CASNRGATGAREQYF. Here the CDR3 DNA reads TGTGCCAGTAATCGGGGGGCGACGGGGGCTAGGGAGCAGTACTTC.

About this clone itself: The germline gene is not matched at one end of the junction; a read error may be the cause. The chain links TRBV4-2 to TRBJ2-7; the D gene could be TRBD1 or TRBD2 (6 bases each). In germline, CDR1 is LGHNA, CDR2 YNFKEQ. This CDR3 is 15 amino acids long. CDR3 sequence reads: CASGQGRIISYEQYF. CDR3 coding DNA: TGTGCCAGCGGCCAGGGGAGGATCATTTCCTACGAGCAGTACTTC.

DNA of the CDR3: TGTGCCAGTGCGGGACTAGCGGGAGTCAATGAGCAGTTCTTC. Protein: CASAGLAGVNEQFF. The V gene is TRBV19, the J gene TRBJ2-1; 14 nucleotides agree with TRBD2. The CDR3 has 14 residues. Losses at the gene ends were 8 bases for V and 6 bases for J; bases not matched to a gene: 3. The germline V gene has CDR1 LNHDA and CDR2 SQIVND (reference sequence).

The chain links TRBV4-2 to TRBJ2-7; the match to TRBD2 covers 10 bases. The length of the CDR3 is 16 residues. Trimming took 0 bases from V and 4 from J; bases not matched to a gene: 6. CDR1 and CDR2 (germline): LGHNA, YNFKEQ. As DNA, the CDR3 is TGTGCCAGCAGCCAAGAGTCTAGCGGGAGTCCATACGAGCAGTACTTC. Amino acids: CASSQESSGSPYEQYF.

This clone has just one count. The chain recombines TRBV2 with TRBJ2-3; tentative D call: TRBD1 (5 bases). The CDR3 is 14 residues long. Germline V gives CDR1 SNHLY, CDR2 FYNNEI. V was trimmed by 9 bases and J by 0 bases, leaving 13 bases between them. This chain's CDR3 is CARSTDQSTDTQYF. As DNA, the CDR3 is TGTGCCAGGTCGACAGACCAAAGCACAGATACGCAGTATTTT.

The chain couples TRBV19 to TRBJ2-1; D possibly corresponds to TRBD1 (5 bases). Germline loops: CDR1 LNHDA, CDR2 SQIVND (reference sequence). This CDR3 contains 15 residues. V lost 5 bases and J lost 4, with 15 bases in between. The CDR3, as DNA: TGTGCCAGTAGTGGTATAAGGGGAAGGTACAATGAGCAGTTCTTC. It encodes CASSGIRGRYNEQFF. Full variable domain (rest looked up from reference TRBV19 and TRBJ2-1): DGGITQSPKYLFRKEGQNVTLSCEQNLNHDAMYWYRQDPGQGLRLIYYSQIVNDFQKGDIAEGYSVSREKKESFPLTVTSAQKNPTAFYLCASSGIRGRYNEQFFGPGTRLTVL.

In its sample, this clone was seen many times. V gene TRBV9 combines with J gene TRBJ1-1, with a weak D call TRBD1 (6 bases). The CDR3 is made up of 16 amino acids. Germline V CDR1 and CDR2: SGDLS, YYNGEE. V was cut by 2 bases and J by 4 bases, with 18 bases left in between. CDR3 DNA: TGTGCCAGCAGCGTCCTCTCAGGGGTTCTGGGCACTGAAGCTTTCTTT. It codes for CASSVLSGVLGTEAFF.

The V gene is TRBV2, the J gene TRBJ2-5, with 11 bases fitting TRBD2. The J segment lost 4 bases and the V segment lost 9 bases, leaving 10 bases of the junction unmatched. Germline lookup yields CDR1 SNHLY and CDR2 FYNNEI. The CDR3 extends over 15 amino acids. Here the CDR3 DNA reads TGTGCCAGAACCCTAGCGGGAGGCAGCGGAGAGACCCAGTACTTC. This codes for CARTLAGGSGETQYF.

This clone was picked up a small number of times. This chain joins TRBV2 and TRBJ1-2; D might be TRBD1 (6 bases). The CDR3 runs to 13 residues. Germline CDR1 is SNHLY and CDR2 is FYNNEI. V lost 3 bases and J lost 7, with 12 bases in between. CDR3 nucleotide sequence: TGTGCCAGCAGTGATCCACAGGGTCGTGGCTACACCTTC. Protein sequence: CASSDPQGRGYTF.

The chain couples TRBV6-4 to TRBJ2-2, with TRBD2 matching 12 bases. The CDR3 length is 16 residues. Losses at the gene ends were 7 bases for V and 4 bases for J; bases not matched to a gene: 7. Germline lookup yields CDR1 MRHNA and CDR2 SNTAGT. CDR3 sequence (DNA): TGTGCCAGCAAAAGACTAGCGGGAGAAATCACCGGGGAGCTGTTTTTT. Its protein product is CASKRLAGEITGELFF.

The chain has TRBV7-9 and TRBJ1-4; TRBD1 agrees at 7 bases. The J segment lost 7 bases and the V segment lost 1 base, leaving 3 bases of the junction unmatched. This CDR3 has 14 amino acids. The V gene's germline CDR1 is SEHNR and CDR2 FQNEAQ (reference sequence). CDR3 protein: CASSLGGGTEKLFF. In DNA, the CDR3 is TGTGCCAGCAGCTTAGGAGGGGGCACTGAAAAACTGTTTTTT.

The rearrangement joins TRBV7-2 to TRBJ2-7; TRBD1 aligns across 10 bases. From germline, CDR1 is SGHTA and CDR2 FQGNSA. The V gene end was trimmed by 4 bases and the J gene end by 5 bases; junction bases not matched to a gene: 5. The CDR3 sequence is 14 residues long. CDR3 nucleotides: TGTGCCAGCAGCTCGGGACAGGGGCTCCACGAGCAGTACTTC. Translating it yields CASSSGQGLHEQYF.

The chain is built from TRBV4-2 and TRBJ2-1, with TRBD2 as a possible D gene (5 bases). V was shortened by 1 base and J by 6 bases, with 10 bases between the two germline ends. CDR3 length: 14 residues. CDR1 LGHNA and CDR2 YNFKEQ come from the germline V gene. The CDR3 coding sequence is TGTGCCAGCAGCCAAGTTGTTCGGGGCAATGAGCAGTTCTTC. Its translation is CASSQVVRGNEQFF.

The chain uses TRBV9 and TRBJ2-5; TRBD1 agrees at 12 bases. Germline trimming cut 5 bases from V and 5 bases from J; bases unmatched to any gene: 7. From germline, CDR1 is SGDLS and CDR2 YYNGEE. This CDR3 spans 15 amino acids. In DNA, the CDR3 is TGTGCCAGCAGTCCCGGGACAGGGGGCCACGAGACCCAGTACTTC. It specifies CASSPGTGGHETQYF.

This clone was seen only once. This chain links TRBV18 with TRBJ2-5; no clear D gene. The CDR3 spans 12 residues. The V and J ends lost 6 bases and 5 bases respectively, with 10 bases between them. From germline, CDR1 is KGHSH and CDR2 LQKENI. The CDR3 protein is CASSHKKETQYF. The CDR3 bases are TGTGCCAGCTCCCACAAAAAGGAGACCCAGTACTTC.

The V gene is TRBV15, the J gene TRBJ2-5, with D perhaps TRBD2 (5 bases). The CDR3 has 16 amino acids. Looked up from germline, CDR1 is LNHNV and CDR2 is YYDKDF (reference sequence). V lost 1 base and J lost 4, with 16 bases in between. This CDR3 reads CATSRARRARAETQYF. The CDR3 region has the DNA TGTGCCACCAGCAGAGCGCGGCGGGCTCGGGCAGAGACCCAGTACTTC. Filled out from reference TRBV15 and TRBJ2-5, the complete variable domain reads DAMVIQNPRYQVTQFGKPVTLSCSQTLNHNVMYWYQQKSSQAPKLLFHYYDKDFNNEADTPDNFQSRRPNTSFCFLDIRSPGLGDTAMYLCATSRARRARAETQYFGPGTRLLVL.

The chain combines TRBV5-1 with TRBJ2-7; TRBD1 matches 9 bases. Trimming took 4 bases from V and 2 from J; bases not matched to a gene: 7. Germline CDR1 is SGHRS and CDR2 is YFSETQ. The CDR3 has 15 residues. This CDR3 is CASSHPGQGTYEQYF. The CDR3 nucleotides are TGCGCCAGCAGCCACCCGGGACAGGGAACCTACGAGCAGTACTTC.

The chain combines TRBV19 with TRBJ2-1, with TRBD2 matching over 13 bases. The CDR3 is 16 residues long. After removal of 4 bases from V and 4 bases from J, the junction contained 4 bases not matched to a gene. Germline assignment: CDR1 LNHDA and CDR2 SQIVND (reference sequence). The CDR3 DNA reads as TGTGCCAGTAGTACCAGACTAGCGGGGGGATACAATGAGCAGTTCTTC. It yields the protein CASSTRLAGGYNEQFF.

The rearrangement links TRBV6-2 or TRBV6-3 to TRBJ2-7, with D uncertain. V was trimmed by 5 bases and J by 3 bases, leaving 11 bases between them. This CDR3 has 13 amino acids. Per germline, CDR1 MNHEY and CDR2 SVGEGT. The CDR3 DNA reads as TGTGCCAGCAGTAGAGCGCTCAACTACGAGCAGTACTTC. The encoded protein is CASSRALNYEQYF.

The gene calls are TRBV6-5 and TRBJ2-1; 7 bases map to TRBD2. Trimming took 0 bases from V and 9 from J; bases not matched to a gene: 5. In germline, CDR1 is MNHEY, CDR2 SVGAGI. The CDR3 extends over 14 amino acids. In nucleotides, the CDR3 is TGTGCCAGCAGTTACTCGAGGCTAGCGGTTGAGCAGTTCTTC. Its protein is CASSYSRLAVEQFF.